One and the same sample provided the 11 T cell receptor beta chains below, sequenced in a study of cytotoxic CD8 clonotypes in ibrutinib-treated CLL (dated by TCRdb to the early 2020s). This specimen's time point label, interpreted: less than 30 months on ibrutinib. The method behind the library was the immunoSEQ multiplex PCR assay. Not all clones reach the TCRdb copy of this immuneACCESS table, which keeps in-frame sequences only. Checked studies attribute under half of the gap to unresolved V genes and leave the rest unexplained. The sample contains roughly 150,000 clones, about 80% of them found a single time. The ten largest make up about 4.7% of the sample. The specimen was PBMCs, collected after 24 months of ibrutinib treatment. The receptor source for this set is a human donor with chronic lymphocytic leukemia.

Regarding this clone: Distinct nucleotide sequences in the sample also encode this CDR3. This sequence joins TRBV11-2 and TRBJ2-3, with D hard to call. The CDR3 runs 12 residues. Germline CDR1 reads SGHAT; CDR2 reads FQNNGV. V shed 1 base and J shed 6 bases, with 5 bases lying between them. The CDR3: CASSLGGDTQYF. The CDR3 region has the DNA TGTGCCAGCAGCTTAGGGGGTGATACGCAGTATTTT.

V and J are TRBV7-9 and TRBJ2-3, with 10 bases identical to TRBD1. Germline-derived CDR1 and CDR2 are SEHNR and FQNEAQ (reference sequence). The junction had 13 bases not matched to a gene; V was cut back by 5 bases and J by 8 bases. The CDR3 totals 16 residues. The DNA of the CDR3 is TGTGCCAGCAGCCGAAGCGGGACAGGGGTTTTTGGTACGCAGTATTTT. Its protein product is CASSRSGTGVFGTQYF.

This clone appeared a single time. The gene calls are TRBV11-2 and TRBJ1-3; D not resolved. Trimming removed 3 bases at V and 4 bases at J, with 13 bases between. The CDR3 contains 15 residues. From germline, CDR1 is SGHAT and CDR2 FQNNGV. DNA for the CDR3: TGTGCCAGCAGCTTTACCAGTTTCTCGGGAAACACCATATATTTT. It is translated as CASSFTSFSGNTIYF.

The V call is TRBV18, the J call TRBJ2-7; TRBD2 agrees at 9 bases. The CDR3 contains 14 residues. Per the germline V gene, CDR1 is KGHSH and CDR2 is LQKENI. V trimming: 2 bases; J trimming: 6 bases; junction bases outside the gene matches: 5. This CDR3 reads CASSPVLAGTEQYF. DNA of the CDR3: TGTGCCAGCTCACCAGTCCTAGCGGGAACCGAGCAGTACTTC.

The chain couples TRBV7-2 to TRBJ1-1; D is ambiguous. CDR1 and CDR2 (germline): SGHTA, FQGNSA. The length of the CDR3 is 15 residues. Between the trimmed V and J ends, which lost 2 bases and 0 bases, there was a span of 10 bases. CDR3 in DNA: TGTGCCAGCAGCTTAATTGGCACCATGAACACTGAAGCTTTCTTT. Translation gives CASSLIGTMNTEAFF. Full variable domain (rest looked up from reference TRBV7-2 and TRBJ1-1): GAGVSQSPSNKVTEKGKDVELRCDPISGHTALYWYRQSLGQGLEFLIYFQGNSAPDKSGLPSDRFSAERTGGSVSTLTIQRTQQEDSAVYLCASSLIGTMNTEAFFGQGTRLTVV.

This clone occurred many times. The chain couples TRBV21-1 to TRBJ2-2; TRBD1, the table's D call, was not compared with the DNA. TRBV21-1 is a pseudogene segment. This CDR3 contains 17 residues. This chain's CDR3 is CASSKAPRDRVSGELFF. In DNA form, the CDR3 reads TGTGCCAGCAGCAAAGCCCCCCGGGACAGGGTCTCCGGGGAGCTGTTTTTT.

The genes are TRBV10-2 and TRBJ2-5; TRBD2 might be the D (5 bases). Trimming stripped 6 bases from V and 5 bases from J, with 13 bases between. From germline, CDR1 is WSHSY and CDR2 SAAADI. This CDR3 has 13 residues. The CDR3 region has the DNA TGCGCCAGCAGGGTCGGCGGGCGGGAGACCCAGTACTTC. Translating it yields CASRVGGRETQYF.

This sequence joins TRBV7-6 and TRBJ2-5; D unclear. Germline lookup yields CDR1 SGHVS and CDR2 FNYEAQ. V lost 2 bases to trimming and J lost 5 bases, with 15 bases between them. This CDR3 spans 15 amino acids. Written as DNA, the CDR3 is TGTGCCAGCAGCTTATATCTGGGTATAGGGGAGACCCAGTACTTC. This sequence encodes CASSLYLGIGETQYF.

The chain joins TRBV5-1 to TRBJ1-4; no definite D call. Germline loops: CDR1 SGHRS, CDR2 YFSETQ. V was cut by 2 bases and J by 8 bases, with 13 bases left in between. The CDR3 spans 14 residues. In nucleotides, the CDR3 is TGCGCCAGCAGCTTTGGGAGGGAGGGAGAAAAACTGTTTTTT. Protein: CASSFGREGEKLFF.

The CDR3 region has the DNA TGTGCCAGCAGGGGGACGGCAAACACTGAAGCTTTCTTT. Protein product: CASRGTANTEAFF. The chain combines TRBV6-5 with TRBJ1-1; possible D gene TRBD1, 5 bases. In germline, CDR1 is MNHEY, CDR2 SVGAGI. The CDR3 is 13 residues long. V lost 6 bases, J lost 2 bases, and 10 bases lay in between.

The J gene is TRBJ2-3, the V gene TRBV11-3, with TRBD2 as a possible D gene (6 bases). The CDR3 has 13 residues. Per germline, CDR1 SGHNT and CDR2 YENEEA. V gave up 5 bases and J gave up 6 bases, with 12 bases separating them. In DNA form, the CDR3 reads TGTGCCAGCAGCCCGACTAGGAAGGATACGCAGTATTTT. Amino acids: CASSPTRKDTQYF.